A selection of T cell receptor beta chains follows, all from one sample in a study of vaccination effects on CD4 cells after COVID-19. Assay used: immunoSEQ multiplex PCR; TCRdb lists only in-frame clones, some missing. Here the sample spans about 38,000 clones, 82% being singletons. No antigen has been identified for these receptors. Material: CD4+ T cells from PBMCs cultured without peptide, obtained before COVID-19 vaccination. All receptors come from a human donor who received a COVID-19 vaccine. Each CDR3 is given with its conserved first and last residue. A D gene is named only where the DNA matches it firmly. Size tells how often a clone was seen (once, few, many) or the class of an expanded clone, and some rows leave it out.

size: NA; length: 14; V: TRBV3-1/TRBV3-2; J: TRBJ1-6; D: NA; DNA: TGTGCCAGCAGCCAGGCCGGGGGGGACTCACCCCTCCACTTT; CDR3: CASSQAGGDSPLHF
size: NA; length: 14; V: TRBV18; J: TRBJ1-4; D: NA; DNA: TGTGCCAGCTCATCTGACAGTTCTAATGAAAAACTGTTTTTT; CDR3: CASSSDSSNEKLFF
size: NA; length: 14; V: TRBV27; J: TRBJ2-6; D: NA; DNA: TGTGCCAGCAGTTCCCCCCCTGGGGCCAACGTCCTGACTTTC; CDR3: CASSSPPGANVLTF
size: NA; length: 13; V: TRBV29-1; J: TRBJ2-1; D: NA; DNA: TGCAGCGCCGGGACCCGGGGGTACAATGAGCAGTTCTTC; CDR3: CSAGTRGYNEQFF
size: once; length: 15; V: TRBV7-7; J: TRBJ2-5; D: NA; DNA: TGTGCCAGCAGCATGTACCCAGCGTACCAAGAGACCCAGTACTTC; CDR3: CASSMYPAYQETQYF
size: NA; length: 13; V: TRBV6-6; J: TRBJ2-5; D: NA; DNA: TGTGCCAGCAGTTACGGCGGTCTCGAGACCCAGTACTTC; CDR3: CASSYGGLETQYF
size: once; length: 16; V: TRBV21-1; J: TRBJ1-5; D: NA; DNA: TGTGCCAGCAACTCAAAGCCGGTAAGTTACAATCAGCCCCAGCATTTT; CDR3: CASNSKPVSYNQPQHF
size: NA; length: 13; V: TRBV6-5; J: TRBJ1-1; D: NA; DNA: TGTGCCAGCAGTCCCGGGCAGAACGTAAGGGCTTTCTTT; CDR3: CASSPGQNVRAFF
size: NA; length: 15; V: TRBV5-1; J: TRBJ2-3; D: NA; DNA: TGCGCCAGCAGCTTGGTGGGACACAGCACAGATACGCAGTATTTT; CDR3: CASSLVGHSTDTQYF
size: NA; length: 16; V: TRBV24-1; J: TRBJ2-5; D: TRBD2; DNA: TGTGCCACCAGTGATCCTATCCTAGCGGGGGGTGAGACCCAGTACTTC; CDR3: CATSDPILAGGETQYF
size: NA; length: 14; V: TRBV5-1; J: TRBJ1-4; D: NA; DNA: TGCGCCAGCAGCTCGACGGTAACTAATGAAAAACTGTTTTTT; CDR3: CASSSTVTNEKLFF
size: NA; length: 18; V: TRBV7-8; J: TRBJ2-1; D: NA; DNA: TGTGCCAGCAGAAAAGAGAGGGGCGGCAGAGAGGGCTACAATGAGCAGTTCTTC; CDR3: CASRKERGGREGYNEQFF
size: few; length: 13; V: TRBV24-1; J: TRBJ1-2; D: NA; DNA: TGTGCCACCAGTGACCGTGGCTCGTCAGGCTACACCTTC; CDR3: CATSDRGSSGYTF
size: NA; length: 14; V: TRBV19; J: TRBJ1-1; D: TRBD1; DNA: TGTGCCAGTAGTCCGAGACAGGGACCCACTGAAGCTTTCTTT; CDR3: CASSPRQGPTEAFF
size: NA; length: 15; V: TRBV7-2; J: TRBJ1-3; D: NA; DNA: TGTGCCAGCAGCTTGAGACAGGCCTCTGGAAACACCATATATTTT; CDR3: CASSLRQASGNTIYF
size: few; length: 12; V: TRBV2; J: TRBJ1-5; D: NA; DNA: TGTGCCAGCACACCGGGAAATCAGCCCCAGCATTTT; CDR3: CASTPGNQPQHF
size: NA; length: 12; V: TRBV30; J: TRBJ2-2; D: NA; DNA: TGTGCCTGGAGTCGGGGCACCGGGGAGCTGTTTTTT; CDR3: CAWSRGTGELFF
size: NA; length: 15; V: TRBV24-1; J: TRBJ1-2; D: NA; DNA: TGTGCCACCAGTGATTTTCCGGGGGGGATCTATGGCTACACCTTC; CDR3: CATSDFPGGIYGYTF
size: few; length: 19; V: TRBV4-3; J: TRBJ2-3; D: NA; DNA: TGCGCCAGCAGCCACCACGGAGGTGTGGGGGGGCGGACGGGTGATACGCAGTATTTT; CDR3: CASSHHGGVGGRTGDTQYF
size: NA; length: 14; V: TRBV18; J: TRBJ2-3; D: NA; DNA: TGTGCCAGCTCACCAAGTAACGGGCCAGATACGCAGTATTTT; CDR3: CASSPSNGPDTQYF
size: NA; length: 16; V: TRBV18; J: TRBJ2-1; D: TRBD2; DNA: TGTGCCAGCTCCCCGGGGCGGGGGGGCCCAACGGGTGAGCAGTTCTTC; CDR3: CASSPGRGGPTGEQFF
size: NA; length: 13; V: TRBV18; J: TRBJ1-6; D: NA; DNA: TGTGCCAGCTCACCTAAGAATAATTCACCCCTCCACTTT; CDR3: CASSPKNNSPLHF
size: NA; length: 16; V: TRBV28; J: TRBJ2-6; D: NA; DNA: TGTGCCAGCAGTTCCCCAGGGGAGTCTGGGGCCAACGTCCTGACTTTC; CDR3: CASSSPGESGANVLTF
size: NA; length: 16; V: TRBV5-1; J: TRBJ2-2; D: NA; DNA: TGCGCCAGCAGCCCAGAGTCCGGGATCTACACCGGGGAGCTGTTTTTT; CDR3: CASSPESGIYTGELFF
size: NA; length: 13; V: TRBV5-5; J: TRBJ2-5; D: NA; DNA: TGTGCCAGCAGGATGCAGGGACCCGGAACCCAGTACTTC; CDR3: CASRMQGPGTQYF
size: NA; length: 14; V: TRBV6-5; J: TRBJ1-1; D: NA; DNA: TGTGCCAGCAGTTACAGGGGAACGAACACTGAAGCTTTCTTT; CDR3: CASSYRGTNTEAFF
size: NA; length: 17; V: TRBV9; J: TRBJ2-3; D: TRBD2; DNA: TGTGCCAGCAGCGTATTCGGAGCGGGGGACCCCACAGATACGCAGTATTTT; CDR3: CASSVFGAGDPTDTQYF
size: few; length: 15; V: TRBV7-8; J: TRBJ1-2; D: NA; DNA: TGTGCCAGCAGCTTAGGGCGGAATGTTAACTATGGCTACACCTTC; CDR3: CASSLGRNVNYGYTF
size: once; length: 14; V: TRBV21-1; J: TRBJ2-5; D: NA; DNA: TGTGCCAGCACCGGACAGATCGATCAAGAGACCCAGTACTTC; CDR3: CASTGQIDQETQYF
size: NA; length: 16; V: TRBV18; J: TRBJ2-2; D: TRBD1; DNA: TGTGCCAGCTCAGTCACCCAGGGGGCAAGCACCGGGGAGCTGTTTTTT; CDR3: CASSVTQGASTGELFF
size: NA; length: 14; V: TRBV9; J: TRBJ1-1; D: NA; DNA: TGTGCCAGCAGCACAAACCCAGGCGACAGGGAAGCTTTCTTT; CDR3: CASSTNPGDREAFF
size: NA; length: 16; V: TRBV2; J: TRBJ1-5; D: NA; DNA: TGTGCCAGCAGTGAAGTTAAACAAAATAGCAATCAGCCCCAGCATTTT; CDR3: CASSEVKQNSNQPQHF
size: NA; length: 15; V: TRBV6-6; J: TRBJ2-1; D: NA; DNA: TGTGCCAGCAGTTATGGCGCGGCACCCTACAATGAGCAGTTCTTC; CDR3: CASSYGAAPYNEQFF
size: NA; length: 18; V: TRBV12-5; J: TRBJ2-2; D: NA; DNA: TGTGCTAGTGGTCCAACCCCGGACGGAGTCGCGAACACCGGGGAGCTGTTTTTT; CDR3: CASGPTPDGVANTGELFF
size: NA; length: 12; V: TRBV24-1; J: TRBJ2-5; D: TRBD2; DNA: TGTGCCACCGGGGGGGGTGAGGAGACCCAGTACTTC; CDR3: CATGGGEETQYF
size: NA; length: 17; V: TRBV5-1; J: TRBJ2-6; D: NA; DNA: TGCGCCAGCAGCTTGGAGGGCAGAAGCTCTGGGGCCAACGTCCTGACTTTC; CDR3: CASSLEGRSSGANVLTF
size: NA; length: 13; V: TRBV9; J: TRBJ1-6; D: NA; DNA: TGTGCCAGCAGCGTAGAGTGGGGGTCACCCCTCCACTTT; CDR3: CASSVEWGSPLHF
size: NA; length: 14; V: TRBV6-5; J: TRBJ1-5; D: NA; DNA: TGTGCCAGCAGAGCGACCGCCAGCAATCAGCCCCAGCATTTT; CDR3: CASRATASNQPQHF
size: NA; length: 14; V: TRBV5-1; J: TRBJ2-5; D: TRBD2; DNA: TGCGCCAGCAGCCGACTAGCGGTTTATGAGACCCAGTACTTC; CDR3: CASSRLAVYETQYF
size: NA; length: 13; V: TRBV24-1; J: TRBJ1-2; D: TRBD1; DNA: TGTGCCACCAGCCGGGACAGGGACTATGGCTACACCTTC; CDR3: CATSRDRDYGYTF
size: NA; length: 13; V: TRBV12-3/TRBV12-4; J: TRBJ2-5; D: NA; DNA: TGTGCCAGCAGACCGGACAGACAAGAGACCCAGTACTTC; CDR3: CASRPDRQETQYF
size: NA; length: 13; V: TRBV11-2; J: TRBJ2-2; D: NA; DNA: TGTGCCAGCAGCTTCCAGAACACCGGGGAGCTGTTTTTT; CDR3: CASSFQNTGELFF
size: NA; length: 14; V: TRBV2; J: TRBJ1-1; D: NA; DNA: TGTGCCAGCAGTAGCACGCTAAAGAACACTGAAGCTTTCTTT; CDR3: CASSSTLKNTEAFF
size: NA; length: 12; V: TRBV6-5; J: TRBJ2-1; D: TRBD2; DNA: TGTGCCAGCGGGGGGGCCTACAATGAGCAGTTCTTC; CDR3: CASGGAYNEQFF
size: NA; length: 13; V: TRBV6-5; J: TRBJ2-1; D: NA; DNA: TGTGCCAGCAGTTCCGACAGCTACAATGAGCAGTTCTTC; CDR3: CASSSDSYNEQFF
size: few; length: 12; V: TRBV12-3/TRBV12-4; J: TRBJ1-5; D: NA; DNA: TGTGCCAGCAGTTTGACCAATCAGCCCCAGCATTTT; CDR3: CASSLTNQPQHF
size: NA; length: 14; V: TRBV5-1; J: TRBJ2-1; D: TRBD1; DNA: TGCGCCAGCAGCGCGCGGACAGGGGATAATGAGCAGTTCTTC; CDR3: CASSARTGDNEQFF
size: NA; length: 15; V: TRBV30; J: TRBJ2-3; D: NA; DNA: TGTGCCTGGGCCCCTCAGGGGACTGGCACAGATACGCAGTATTTT; CDR3: CAWAPQGTGTDTQYF
size: NA; length: 14; V: TRBV6-5; J: TRBJ1-3; D: NA; DNA: TGTGCCAGCAGCAGAACAGGGTCTGGAAACACCATATATTTT; CDR3: CASSRTGSGNTIYF
size: NA; length: 14; V: TRBV11-2; J: TRBJ2-3; D: NA; DNA: TGTGCCAGCAGCCAAACGGACTACACAGATACGCAGTATTTT; CDR3: CASSQTDYTDTQYF
size: few; length: 14; V: TRBV30; J: TRBJ2-3; D: NA; DNA: TGTGCCTGGAGTGTACTGATTGGGACAGATACGCAGTATTTT; CDR3: CAWSVLIGTDTQYF
size: NA; length: 11; V: TRBV20-1; J: TRBJ1-1; D: NA; DNA: TGCAGTGCTAGTCACAACACTGAAGCTTTCTTT; CDR3: CSASHNTEAFF